This T cell receptor (beta chain) was captured in a study of shared clonotypes between healthy human individuals. Study-level results: Estimated richness was generally greater in naive than memory subsets. The low donor count limited represented genetic and exposure-history diversity.

As regards this clone: Its cognate antigen is unknown.

Each replicate PCR on the sorted subsets used roughly 210 ng DNA (approximately 33,000 T cell genomes). The protocol was immunoSEQ multiplex PCR, while the TCRdb copy is restricted to in-frame clones and leaves out a portion. The data hold roughly 850,000 clones, with approximately 96% observed a single time. Naive-designated CD8 cells lacked CD45RO, were positively enriched for CCR7, and omitted terminally differentiated effector memory CD45RA+ cells. Germline CDR1 SGDLS, CDR2 YYNGEE. This CDR3 has 14 amino acids. Trimming removed 3 bases at V and 5 bases at J, with 11 bases between. The rearrangement uses TRBV9 and TRBJ1-4; perhaps TRBD1 as D (6 bases). The receptor's source is a man aged 25 to 40 in good health. The sequencing sample was made of naive CD8+ T cells sorted from blood. CDR3 sequence reads: CASSAGQLNEKLFF. The CDR3, as DNA: TGTGCCAGCAGCGCAGGACAGCTAAATGAAAAACTGTTTTTT.